This T cell receptor (beta chain) was recovered during a study of shared clonotypes between healthy human individuals. Study findings and constraints: Of the naive CD4 clonotypes, around 5% were shared across a few donors.

Caucasian adults residing in Nashville, Tennessee made up all the donors. Partitioning of CD4+ cells yielded a CD45RA+ naive subset and a CD45RA-negative memory subset. CDR1 is MGHRA, CDR2 YSYEKL, per germline. Trimming removed 4 bases from V and 4 bases from J; junction bases left unmatched: 10. The CDR3 loop spans 16 amino acids. Several immunoSEQ plates held equal portions of the genomic DNA taken from each subset. Here immunoSEQ multiplex PCR was the method, and the copy in TCRdb shows in-frame clones only, minus some. The sample consists of some 2.1 million clones, roughly 94% of them appearing once. Remarks on this clone: Its antigen is still unknown.

The receptor's source is a man between 18 and 29 years old in good health. This rearrangement joins TRBV4-1 to TRBJ1-3, with 7 bases matching TRBD1. The sample taken for sequencing was naive CD4+ T cells sorted from blood. Regarding subset: CD45RA+ positively selected. As DNA, the CDR3 is TGCGCCAGCAGCCTTATACTTACAGGGGCCGGAAACACCATATATTTT. It is translated as CASSLILTGAGNTIYF.